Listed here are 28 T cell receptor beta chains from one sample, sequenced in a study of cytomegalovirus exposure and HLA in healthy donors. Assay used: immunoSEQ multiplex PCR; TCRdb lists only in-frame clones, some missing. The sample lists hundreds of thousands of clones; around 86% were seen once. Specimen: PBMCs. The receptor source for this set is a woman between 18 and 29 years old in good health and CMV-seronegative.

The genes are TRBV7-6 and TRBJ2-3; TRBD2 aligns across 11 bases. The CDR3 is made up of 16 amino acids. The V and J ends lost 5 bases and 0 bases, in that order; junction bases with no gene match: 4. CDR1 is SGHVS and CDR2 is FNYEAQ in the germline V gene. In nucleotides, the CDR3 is TGTGCCAGCAGCGGACTAGCGGGTGATAGCACAGATACGCAGTATTTT. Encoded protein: CASSGLAGDSTDTQYF.

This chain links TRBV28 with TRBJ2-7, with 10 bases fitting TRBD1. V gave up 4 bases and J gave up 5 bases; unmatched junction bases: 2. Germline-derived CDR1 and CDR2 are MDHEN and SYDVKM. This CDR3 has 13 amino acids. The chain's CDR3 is CASSWGQGNEQYF. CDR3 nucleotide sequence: TGTGCCAGCAGTTGGGGACAGGGGAACGAGCAGTACTTC.

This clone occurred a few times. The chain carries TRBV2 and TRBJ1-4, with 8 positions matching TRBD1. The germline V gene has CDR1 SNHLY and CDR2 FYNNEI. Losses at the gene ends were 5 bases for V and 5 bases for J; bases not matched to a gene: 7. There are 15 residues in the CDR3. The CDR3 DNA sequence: TGTGCCAGCAGTTTTAGAGGACAGGGCAATGAAAAACTGTTTTTT. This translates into CASSFRGQGNEKLFF.

The CDR3 nucleotides read TGTGCCAGCTCGTCGACAGGCACCGGGGAGCTGTTTTTT. It is translated as CASSSTGTGELFF. This chain uses TRBV18 with TRBJ2-2, with D possibly TRBD1 on 6 matching bases. V gave up 6 bases and J gave up 4 bases, with 9 bases separating them. The germline V gene encodes CDR1 KGHSH and CDR2 LQKENI. There are 13 residues in the CDR3.

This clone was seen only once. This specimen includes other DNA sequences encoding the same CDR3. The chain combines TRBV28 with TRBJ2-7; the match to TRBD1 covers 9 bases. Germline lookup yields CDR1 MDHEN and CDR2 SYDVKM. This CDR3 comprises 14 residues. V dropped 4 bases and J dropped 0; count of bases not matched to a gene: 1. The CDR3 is CASSSTGGSYEQYF. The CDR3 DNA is TGTGCCAGCAGTTCGACAGGGGGCTCCTACGAGCAGTACTTC.

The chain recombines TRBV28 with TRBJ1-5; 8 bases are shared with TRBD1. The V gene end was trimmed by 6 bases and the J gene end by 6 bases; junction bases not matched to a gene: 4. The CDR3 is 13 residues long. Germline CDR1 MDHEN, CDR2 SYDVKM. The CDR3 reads CASRDRGGQPQHF. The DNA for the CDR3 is TGTGCCAGCAGAGACAGGGGTGGTCAGCCCCAGCATTTT.

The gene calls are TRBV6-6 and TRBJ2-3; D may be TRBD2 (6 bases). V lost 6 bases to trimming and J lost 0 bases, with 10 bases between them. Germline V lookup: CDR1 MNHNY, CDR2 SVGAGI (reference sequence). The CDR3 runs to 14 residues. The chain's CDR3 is CASSHGTSTDTQYF. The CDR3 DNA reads TGTGCCAGCAGCCACGGGACTAGCACAGATACGCAGTATTTT.

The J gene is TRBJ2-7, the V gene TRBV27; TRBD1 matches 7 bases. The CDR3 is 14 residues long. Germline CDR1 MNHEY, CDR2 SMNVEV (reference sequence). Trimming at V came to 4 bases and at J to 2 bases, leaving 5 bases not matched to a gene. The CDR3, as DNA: TGTGCCAGCAGTTCCTCAGGGGGTCCCTACGAGCAGTACTTC. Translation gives CASSSSGGPYEQYF.

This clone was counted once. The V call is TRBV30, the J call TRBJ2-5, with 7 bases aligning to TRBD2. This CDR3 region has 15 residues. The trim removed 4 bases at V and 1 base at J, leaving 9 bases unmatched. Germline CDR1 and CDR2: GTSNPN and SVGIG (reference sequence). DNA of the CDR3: TGTGCCTGGACCTCCCTAGCGGAATTCCAAGAGACCCAGTACTTC. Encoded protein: CAWTSLAEFQETQYF.

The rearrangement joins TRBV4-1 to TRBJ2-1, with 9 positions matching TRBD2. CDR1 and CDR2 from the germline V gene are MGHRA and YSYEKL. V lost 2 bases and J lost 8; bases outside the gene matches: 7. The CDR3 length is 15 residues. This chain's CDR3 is CASSQSGGFRYEQFF. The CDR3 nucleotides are TGCGCCAGCAGCCAAAGCGGGGGGTTTAGGTATGAGCAGTTCTTC.

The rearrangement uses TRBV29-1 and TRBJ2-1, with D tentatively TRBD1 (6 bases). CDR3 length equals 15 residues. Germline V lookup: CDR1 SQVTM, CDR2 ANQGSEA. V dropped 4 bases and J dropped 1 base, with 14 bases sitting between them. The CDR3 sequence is CSVAGGEGSYNEQFF. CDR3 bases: TGCAGCGTTGCTGGGGGCGAAGGTTCCTACAATGAGCAGTTCTTC.

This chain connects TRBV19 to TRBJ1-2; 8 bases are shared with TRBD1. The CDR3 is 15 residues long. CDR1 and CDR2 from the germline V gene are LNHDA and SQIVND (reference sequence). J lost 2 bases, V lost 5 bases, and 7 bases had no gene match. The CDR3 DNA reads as TGTGCCAGTAGTCTACTGACAGGGGCAAACTATGGCTACACCTTC. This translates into CASSLLTGANYGYTF.

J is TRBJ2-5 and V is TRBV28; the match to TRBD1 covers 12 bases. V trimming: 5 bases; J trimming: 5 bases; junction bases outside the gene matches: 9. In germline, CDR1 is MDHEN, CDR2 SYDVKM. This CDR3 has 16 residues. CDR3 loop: CASSPGDRGHAETQYF. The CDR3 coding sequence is TGTGCCAGCAGTCCCGGGGACAGGGGGCATGCGGAGACCCAGTACTTC.

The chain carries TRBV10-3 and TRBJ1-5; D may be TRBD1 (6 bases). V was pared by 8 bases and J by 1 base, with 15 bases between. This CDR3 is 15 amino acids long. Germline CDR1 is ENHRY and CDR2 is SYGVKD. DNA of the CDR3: TGTGCCATCGGCTTAGAGGGACACAGCAATCAGCCCCAGCATTTT. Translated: CAIGLEGHSNQPQHF.

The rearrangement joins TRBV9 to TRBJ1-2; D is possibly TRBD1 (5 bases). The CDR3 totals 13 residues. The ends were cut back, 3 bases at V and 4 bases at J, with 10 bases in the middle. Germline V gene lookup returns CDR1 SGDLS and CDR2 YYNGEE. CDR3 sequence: CASSAGSPYGYTF. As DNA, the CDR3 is TGTGCCAGCAGCGCAGGGTCCCCCTATGGCTACACCTTC.

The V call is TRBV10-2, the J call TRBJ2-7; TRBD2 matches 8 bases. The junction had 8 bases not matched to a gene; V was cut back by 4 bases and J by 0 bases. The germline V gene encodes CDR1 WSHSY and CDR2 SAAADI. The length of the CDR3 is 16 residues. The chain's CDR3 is CASSASASGGSYEQYF. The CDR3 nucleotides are TGCGCCAGCAGTGCCTCCGCGAGCGGGGGCTCCTACGAGCAGTACTTC.

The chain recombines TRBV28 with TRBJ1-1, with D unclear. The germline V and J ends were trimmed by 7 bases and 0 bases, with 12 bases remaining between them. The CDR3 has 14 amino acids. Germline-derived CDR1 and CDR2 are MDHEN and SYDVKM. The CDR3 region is CASTKRVLNTEAFF. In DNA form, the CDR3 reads TGTGCCAGCACCAAAAGAGTTTTGAACACTGAAGCTTTCTTT.

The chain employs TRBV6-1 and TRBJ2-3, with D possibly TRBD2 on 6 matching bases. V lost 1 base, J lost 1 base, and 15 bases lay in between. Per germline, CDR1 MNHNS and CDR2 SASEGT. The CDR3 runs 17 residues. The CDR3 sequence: CASSEDGGGVGTDTQYF. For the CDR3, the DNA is TGTGCCAGCAGTGAAGATGGTGGAGGGGTGGGCACAGATACGCAGTATTTT.

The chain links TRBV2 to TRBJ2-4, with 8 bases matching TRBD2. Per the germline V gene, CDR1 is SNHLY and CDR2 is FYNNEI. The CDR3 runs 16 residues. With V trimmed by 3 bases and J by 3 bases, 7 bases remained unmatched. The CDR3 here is CASSDRLREVKNIQYF. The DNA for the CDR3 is TGTGCCAGCAGTGATAGGTTGCGGGAGGTCAAAAACATTCAGTACTTC.

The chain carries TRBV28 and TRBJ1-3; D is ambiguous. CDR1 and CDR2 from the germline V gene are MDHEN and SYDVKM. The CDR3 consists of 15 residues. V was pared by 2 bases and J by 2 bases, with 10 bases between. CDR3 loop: CASSLRVPPGNTIYF. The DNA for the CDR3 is TGTGCCAGCAGTTTACGGGTGCCCCCTGGAAACACCATATATTTT.

CDR3 in DNA: TGTGCCAGCAGCCTCAGGGGACAGCACTACGAGCAGTACTTC. Amino acid sequence: CASSLRGQHYEQYF. The chain has TRBV13 and TRBJ2-7, with 7 bases that match TRBD1. The CDR3 spans 14 residues. V lost 5 bases to trimming and J lost 3 bases; unmatched junction nucleotides: 7. Looked up from germline, CDR1 is PRHDT and CDR2 is FYEKMQ (reference sequence).

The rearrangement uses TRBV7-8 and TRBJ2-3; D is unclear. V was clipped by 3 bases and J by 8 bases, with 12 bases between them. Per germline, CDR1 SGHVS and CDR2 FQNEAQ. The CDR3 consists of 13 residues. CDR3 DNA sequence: TGTGCCAGCAGCTTCCCTGGCTCTGGTACGCAGTATTTT. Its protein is CASSFPGSGTQYF.

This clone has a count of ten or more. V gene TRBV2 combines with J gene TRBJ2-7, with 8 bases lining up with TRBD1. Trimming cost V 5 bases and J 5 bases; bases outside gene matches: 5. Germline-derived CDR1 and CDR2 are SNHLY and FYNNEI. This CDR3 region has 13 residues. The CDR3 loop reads CASSRSGGDEQYF. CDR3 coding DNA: TGTGCCAGCAGTAGATCAGGGGGCGACGAGCAGTACTTC.

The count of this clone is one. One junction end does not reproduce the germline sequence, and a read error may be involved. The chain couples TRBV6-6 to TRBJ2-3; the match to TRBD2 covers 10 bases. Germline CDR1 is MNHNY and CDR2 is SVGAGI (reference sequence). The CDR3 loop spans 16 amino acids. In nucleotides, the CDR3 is TGTGCCAGCAGTATGGGACTAGCGCCCAGCACAGATAAGCAGTATTTT. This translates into CASSMGLAPSTDKQYF.

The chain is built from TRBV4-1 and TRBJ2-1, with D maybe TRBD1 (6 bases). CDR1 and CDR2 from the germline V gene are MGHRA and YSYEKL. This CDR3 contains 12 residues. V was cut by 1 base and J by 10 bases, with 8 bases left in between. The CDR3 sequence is CASSQGTAEQFF. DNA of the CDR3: TGCGCCAGCAGCCAAGGGACAGCCGAGCAGTTCTTC.

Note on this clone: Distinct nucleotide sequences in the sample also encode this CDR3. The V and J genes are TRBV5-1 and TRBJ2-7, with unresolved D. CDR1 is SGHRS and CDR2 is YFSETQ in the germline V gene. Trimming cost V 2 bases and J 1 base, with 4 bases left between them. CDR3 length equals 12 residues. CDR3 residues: CASSLTSYEQYF. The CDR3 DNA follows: TGCGCCAGCAGCTTAACTTCCTACGAGCAGTACTTC.

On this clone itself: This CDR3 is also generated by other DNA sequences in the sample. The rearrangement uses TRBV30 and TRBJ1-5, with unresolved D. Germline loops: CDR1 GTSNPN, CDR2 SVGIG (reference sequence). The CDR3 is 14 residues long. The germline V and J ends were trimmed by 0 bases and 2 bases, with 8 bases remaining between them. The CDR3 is CAWSVGGGNQPQHF. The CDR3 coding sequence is TGTGCCTGGAGTGTCGGTGGAGGCAATCAGCCCCAGCATTTT. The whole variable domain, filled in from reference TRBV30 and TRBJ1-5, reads SQTIHQWPATLVQPVGSPLSLECTVEGTSNPNLYWYRQAAGRGLQLLFYSVGIGQISSEVPQNLSASRPQDRQFILSSKKLLLSDSGFYLCAWSVGGGNQPQHFGDGTRLSIL.

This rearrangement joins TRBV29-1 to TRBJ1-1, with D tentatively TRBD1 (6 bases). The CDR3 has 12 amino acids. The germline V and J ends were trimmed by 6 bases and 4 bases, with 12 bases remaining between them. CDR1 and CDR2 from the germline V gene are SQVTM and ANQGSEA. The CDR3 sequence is CSVQKGGTEAFF. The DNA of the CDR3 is TGCAGCGTGCAAAAAGGGGGCACTGAAGCTTTCTTT.